This record covers a single T cell receptor (beta chain). This specimen belongs to a study of blood T cell repertoires in COVID-19. As for the study in general: Italy, Spain and the United States were the sources of the convalescent and acute COVID-19 samples. T cells, B-cell-depleted T cells, or PBMCs supplied cDNA or gDNA.

Authors' data handling: From reference gene primer amplification, estimates of nucleated cell counts were derived. The repertoire was sequenced with immunoSEQ multiplex PCR; TCRdb's copy has only in-frame clones and lacks some. V, J and clone size are those of that table, while D and trimming were read from the DNA. The sample includes some 140,000 clones, over 60% of them seen just once. V was trimmed by 5 bases and J by 5 bases, leaving 4 bases between them. This CDR3 comprises 11 residues. This chain connects TRBV12-3 or TRBV12-4 to TRBJ1-5; D gene uncertain. Input material: peripheral blood. The clonotype originates from an elderly man with acute or convalescent COVID-19. CDR3 region: CASSTDQPQHF. CDR3 coding DNA: TGTGCCAGCAGTACGGATCAGCCCCAGCATTTT.